The 19 T cell receptor beta chains below all came from one sample that was sequenced in a study of cytomegalovirus exposure and HLA in healthy donors. PCR used 60 Vbeta primers and 13 Jbeta primers. Profiled with immunoSEQ multiplex PCR; TCRdb holds only in-frame clones, not every one. The data show about 200,000 clones, approximately 78% seen once. The material sequenced was PBMCs. Source of these receptors: a middle-aged woman in good health and CMV-seronegative.

The CDR3 nucleotides read TGTGCCAGCACCCCTGGGGGGACCCTTGGAGGCTACAATGAGCAGTTCTTC. This translates into CASTPGGTLGGYNEQFF. This chain connects TRBV28 to TRBJ2-1, with a weak D call TRBD2 (6 bases). The CDR3 covers 17 residues. Trimming cost V 7 bases and J 3 bases, with 22 bases left between them. Germline V gene data show CDR1 as MDHEN and CDR2 as SYDVKM.

In its sample, this clone was seen a few times. The genes are TRBV4-2 and TRBJ1-1; D not resolved. Trimming took 4 bases from V and 3 from J, leaving 12 bases between them. Germline CDR1 is LGHNA and CDR2 is YNFKEQ. CDR3 length equals 14 residues. This CDR3 reads CASSPVGRDTEAFF. CDR3 bases: TGTGCCAGCAGCCCGGTCGGTCGGGACACTGAAGCTTTCTTT.

This clone has a handful of counts. The CDR3 spells CASSLAIGGSDEKLFF. In nucleotides, the CDR3 is TGTGCCAGCAGCTTAGCGATCGGGGGTTCGGATGAAAAACTGTTTTTT. The chain has TRBV7-9 and TRBJ1-4; a weak D match, TRBD1 (5 bases). Germline V gene sequence: CDR1 SEHNR, CDR2 FQNEAQ (reference sequence). The CDR3 runs 16 residues. The V gene lost 0 bases and the J gene lost 6 bases, with 14 bases spanning the gap.

The J gene is TRBJ2-2, the V gene TRBV7-3; D possibly corresponds to TRBD1 (6 bases). This CDR3 spans 15 amino acids. The germline gives CDR1 SGHTA, CDR2 FQGTGA. Trimming took off 3 bases at V and 4 bases at J, with 12 bases between the two ends. Written as DNA, the CDR3 is TGTGCCAGCAGCTTGACGTCAGGGGTCACCGGGGAGCTGTTTTTT. Its protein product is CASSLTSGVTGELFF.

DNA for the CDR3: TGTGCCAGCAGCTTAGATCAGGGGAAAGCTTTCTTT. Translated: CASSLDQGKAFF. The chain has TRBV7-9 and TRBJ1-1, with D maybe TRBD1 (6 bases). The CDR3 contains 12 residues. Between the trimmed V and J ends, which lost 1 base and 9 bases, there was a span of 9 bases. Germline V CDR1 and CDR2: SEHNR, FQNEAQ (reference sequence).

This clone was seen a single time. V usage is TRBV19 and J usage is TRBJ1-1; 7 nucleotides line up with TRBD1. J was trimmed by 0 bases and V by 6 bases; bases with no gene match: 13. There are 17 residues in the CDR3. Per the germline V gene, CDR1 is LNHDA and CDR2 is SQIVND (reference sequence). CDR3 loop: CASSPYGTVNMNTEAFF. The CDR3 DNA follows: TGTGCCAGTAGCCCCTATGGGACAGTCAACATGAACACTGAAGCTTTCTTT.

The V gene is TRBV5-1, the J gene TRBJ1-1; 9 positions agree with TRBD1. The CDR3 consists of 15 residues. The germline V gene has CDR1 SGHRS and CDR2 YFSETQ. The trim removed 4 bases at V and 7 bases at J, leaving 11 bases unmatched. CDR3 protein: CASSAWTGDTSEAFF. In nucleotides, the CDR3 is TGCGCCAGCAGCGCATGGACAGGGGACACCAGTGAAGCTTTCTTT.

In its sample, this clone was seen a few times. CDR3: CASSYSQGGYTF. The CDR3 DNA is TGTGCCAGCAGTTACTCACAGGGCGGCTACACCTTC. This chain uses TRBV6-6 with TRBJ1-2, with D perhaps matching TRBD1 (6 bases). There are 12 residues in the CDR3. CDR1 MNHNY and CDR2 SVGAGI come from the germline V gene (reference sequence). V lost 0 bases and J lost 8, with 7 bases in between.

This clone was seen a handful of times. This sequence joins TRBV18 and TRBJ1-5, with D possibly matching TRBD1 (6 bases). The CDR3 loop spans 13 amino acids. V shed 6 bases and J shed 4 bases, with 10 bases lying between them. Germline assignment: CDR1 KGHSH and CDR2 LQKENI. The CDR3 here is CASSRTENQPQHF. The CDR3 DNA reads as TGTGCCAGCTCCAGGACAGAAAATCAGCCCCAGCATTTT.

The chain employs TRBV19 and TRBJ2-3; 7 positions agree with TRBD1. V was clipped by 9 bases and J by 3 bases; unmatched bases: 9. Germline CDR1 reads LNHDA; CDR2 reads SQIVND (reference sequence). The CDR3 has 14 residues. The CDR3: CASSGGQTTDTQYF. The CDR3 DNA reads TGTGCCAGCTCTGGGGGACAGACTACAGATACGCAGTATTTT.

The chain has TRBV7-3 and TRBJ2-1; 7 nucleotides match TRBD2. Germline V gene sequence: CDR1 SGHTA, CDR2 FQGTGA. This CDR3 region has 16 residues. V lost 5 bases to trimming and J lost 2 bases; unmatched junction nucleotides: 9. CDR3 residues: CASSGGSGAPYNEQFF. CDR3 nucleotide sequence: TGTGCCAGCAGCGGGGGGAGCGGGGCCCCCTACAATGAGCAGTTCTTC.

V gene TRBV9 combines with J gene TRBJ2-7, with 14 positions matching TRBD2. Germline CDR1 is SGDLS and CDR2 is YYNGEE. This CDR3 is built from 15 residues. V shed 4 bases, J shed 5 bases, and the junction held 5 bases outside the gene matches. Here the CDR3 reads CASSLPGLAGDEQYF. The CDR3 DNA is TGTGCCAGCAGCCTCCCGGGACTAGCGGGAGACGAGCAGTACTTC.

The V and J genes are TRBV9 and TRBJ2-1; TRBD2 aligns across 8 bases. V was pared by 2 bases and J by 8 bases, with 6 bases of the junction left unmatched. The germline V gene has CDR1 SGDLS and CDR2 YYNGEE. This CDR3 is built from 14 residues. CDR3 nucleotides: TGTGCCAGCAGCGTGGCGGGAGGTCGGGATGAGCAGTTCTTC. It translates to CASSVAGGRDEQFF. The variable domain in full, completed from reference TRBV9 and TRBJ2-1, reads DSGVTQTPKHLITATGQRVTLRCSPRSGDLSVYWYQQSLDQGLQFLIQYYNGEERAKGNILERFSAQQFPDLHSELNLSSLELGDSALYFCASSVAGGRDEQFFGPGTRLTVL.

The chain couples TRBV30 to TRBJ1-5; D is unresolved. The length of the CDR3 is 13 residues. With 5 bases removed from V and 1 base from J, the gap between germline ends came to 9 bases. Per germline, CDR1 GTSNPN and CDR2 SVGIG (reference sequence). The CDR3 loop is CAWGGSSNQPQHF. DNA of the CDR3: TGTGCCTGGGGCGGGTCGAGCAATCAGCCCCAGCATTTT.

This clone was recorded only once. J is TRBJ2-1 and V is TRBV5-8; a weak D match, TRBD2 (5 bases). The CDR3 is 17 residues long. V gave up 2 bases and J gave up 5 bases, with 20 bases separating them. CDR1 is SGHTS, CDR2 YDEGEE, per germline. DNA for the CDR3: TGTGCCAGCAGCTTACTTACCTTAGCGAGAGCCAACAATGAGCAGTTCTTC. Its translation: CASSLLTLARANNEQFF.

About this clone itself: The same CDR3 also results from other DNA sequences found in this sample. This sequence joins TRBV25-1 and TRBJ2-3, with a tentative D call TRBD2 (6 bases). CDR1 MGHDK and CDR2 SYGVNS come from the germline V gene. The CDR3 consists of 13 residues. The V gene lost 9 bases and the J gene lost 4 bases, with 14 bases spanning the gap. Here the CDR3 reads CASAGQAPDTQYF. Here the CDR3 DNA reads TGTGCCAGTGCGGGGCAAGCCCCAGATACGCAGTATTTT.

This clone appeared a single time. The chain links TRBV13 to TRBJ2-7; possible D gene TRBD1, 5 bases. This CDR3 is 15 amino acids long. From germline, CDR1 is PRHDT and CDR2 FYEKMQ (reference sequence). The germline V and J ends were trimmed by 1 base and 2 bases, with 12 bases remaining between them. The CDR3 sequence: CASSLEKATAYEQYF. The CDR3 DNA follows: TGTGCCAGCAGCTTAGAGAAGGCGACAGCCTACGAGCAGTACTTC.

The rearrangement links TRBV5-1 to TRBJ2-1; 8 bases are shared with TRBD1. Trimming took 4 bases from V and 4 from J; bases not matched to a gene: 10. Germline CDR1 and CDR2: SGHRS and YFSETQ. The CDR3 is made up of 16 amino acids. The CDR3 reads CASSPGGDRFYNEQFF. CDR3 DNA: TGCGCCAGCAGCCCCGGCGGGGACAGGTTTTACAATGAGCAGTTCTTC.

The chain uses TRBV6-6 and TRBJ2-5; D uncertain. From germline, CDR1 is MNHNY and CDR2 SVGAGI (reference sequence). Trimming pared 6 bases from V and 4 bases from J, leaving 12 bases between. CDR3 size: 13 residues. CDR3 region: CASSLVVRETQYF. CDR3 in DNA: TGTGCCAGCAGCCTAGTCGTCAGAGAGACCCAGTACTTC.